This TCR beta chain came from a study of shared clonotypes between healthy human individuals. Some clones are missing from TCRdb's copy, which holds only in-frame ones; the method was immunoSEQ multiplex PCR. The sample contains about 600,000 clones, around 81% of which appear only once. This CDR3 is 17 amino acids long. V lost 4 bases and J lost 7; bases outside the gene matches: 17. The germline CDR1 and CDR2 sequences are SGHDT and YYEEEE. Unsorted samples used some 90 million PBMCs for genomic DNA. V gene TRBV5-6 combines with J gene TRBJ2-5, with 9 bases fitting TRBD1. The sample consisted of PBMCs. The sequence came from a woman between 40 and 55 years old in good health. Some clones in this sample may be carry-over from other donors' samples. The CDR3 region is CASSADRGGERARTQYF. Here the CDR3 DNA reads TGTGCCAGCAGCGCGGACAGGGGTGGGGAGCGTGCACGGACCCAGTACTTC. Using reference TRBV5-6 and TRBJ2-5 for the parts outside the CDR3, the full variable domain is DAGVTQSPTHLIKTRGQQVTLRCSPKSGHDTVSWYQQALGQGPQFIFQYYEEEERQRGNFPDRFSGHQFPNYSSELNVNALLLGDSALYLCASSADRGGERARTQYFGPGTRLLVL.